The 5 T cell receptor beta chains below come from one sample, sequenced in a study of shared clonotypes between healthy human individuals. Some clones are missing from TCRdb's copy, which holds only in-frame ones; the method was immunoSEQ multiplex PCR. Of 1.4 million to 1.5 million clones listed, 95% to 97% were seen once; the top ten hold about 1%. Sequencing used naive CD4+ T cells sorted from blood. The sample's subset: CD45RA+ positively selected. The receptor set was obtained from a man aged 25-45 years in good health.

V gene TRBV5-8 combines with J gene TRBJ2-7; D might be TRBD1 (6 bases). The ends were cut back, 4 bases at V and 5 bases at J, with 10 bases in the middle. CDR1 SGHTS and CDR2 YDEGEE come from the germline V gene. The CDR3 covers 12 residues. The CDR3 region has the DNA TGTGCCAGCAGCAATAACAGGGACGAGCAGTACTTC. Amino acids: CASSNNRDEQYF.

CDR3 protein: CASSPLTGTGDHEQYF. CDR3 DNA sequence: TGTGCCAGCTCACCATTGACTGGGACAGGGGACCACGAGCAGTACTTC. This rearrangement joins TRBV18 to TRBJ2-7; 10 bases map to TRBD1. The CDR3 has 16 amino acids. Per germline, CDR1 KGHSH and CDR2 LQKENI. V lost 2 bases and J lost 5; bases outside the gene matches: 9. Complete variable domain (other parts from reference TRBV18 and TRBJ2-7): NAGVMQNPRHLVRRRGQEARLRCSPMKGHSHVYWYRQLPEEGLKFMVYLQKENIIDESGMPKERFSAEFPKEGPSILRIQQVVRGDSAAYFCASSPLTGTGDHEQYFGPGTRLTVT.

Here the CDR3 reads CAISESKLAGADTQYF. The CDR3 DNA follows: TGTGCCATCAGTGAGTCTAAACTAGCGGGAGCAGATACGCAGTATTTT. The chain has TRBV10-3 and TRBJ2-3; TRBD2 aligns across 11 bases. With 0 bases clipped from V and 4 bases from J, the junction kept 3 bases outside the gene matches. The V gene's germline CDR1 is ENHRY and CDR2 SYGVKD. The CDR3 spans 16 residues.

The V call is TRBV21-1, the J call TRBJ1-2; TRBD1 is the table's D call and was not checked against the DNA. TRBV21-1 is recorded as a pseudogene. This CDR3 comprises 14 residues. CDR3 residues: CATPLAPGQYGYTF. The CDR3 region has the DNA TGTGCCACCCCGCTCGCCCCGGGACAGTATGGCTACACCTTC.

V and J are TRBV5-3 and TRBJ2-5, with TRBD1 matching over 9 bases. TRBV5-3 is treated as an ORF (open reading frame) with a function not yet certain. V was clipped by 10 bases and J by 5 bases; unmatched bases: 3. The CDR3 has 11 amino acids. The CDR3 sequence: CAGDRVETQYF. CDR3 bases: TGTGCCGGGGACAGGGTGGAGACCCAGTACTTC.